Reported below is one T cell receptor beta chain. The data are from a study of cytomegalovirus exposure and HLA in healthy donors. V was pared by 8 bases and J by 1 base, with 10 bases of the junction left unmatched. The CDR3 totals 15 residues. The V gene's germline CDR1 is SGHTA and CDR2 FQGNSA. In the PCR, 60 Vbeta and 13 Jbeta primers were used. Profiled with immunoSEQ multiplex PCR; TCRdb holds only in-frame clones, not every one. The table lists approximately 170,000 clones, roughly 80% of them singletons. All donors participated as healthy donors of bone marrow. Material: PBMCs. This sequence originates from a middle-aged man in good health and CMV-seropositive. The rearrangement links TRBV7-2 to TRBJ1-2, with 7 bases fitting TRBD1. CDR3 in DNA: TGTGCCAGCGCGACAGCCGGGACAGTTAACTATGGCTACACCTTC. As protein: CASATAGTVNYGYTF.